Listed below are T cell receptor beta chains from one sample, sequenced in a study of blood T cells in healthy people across ages. TCRdb used MiXCR to reprocess the 5' RACE reads, holding one entry per CDR3 protein. Of roughly 1.5 million distinct CDR3 sequences listed, 40% to 45% are singletons. The sequencing sample was made of blood. The receptors here all came from a woman aged 18-29 years in good health. Each CDR3 is given with its conserved first and last residue. The order of the fields is D gene, V gene, clone size, J gene, CDR3 length, CDR3 DNA, CDR3 protein. D genes are given only for firm matches. A row's size may be missing; if present it is once, few, many or a size class.

TRBD1	TRBV20-1	few	TRBJ2-7	14	TGCAGTGCAACCGGGACAGCCTATTCCTACGAGCAGTACTTC	CSATGTAYSYEQYF
.	TRBV5-4	.	TRBJ2-3	16	TGTGCCAGCAGCTTGTCCATAGGACAACTTCCAGATACGCAGTATTTT	CASSLSIGQLPDTQYF
.	TRBV4-1	few	TRBJ1-2	14	TGCGCCAGCAGCCAAGAGTTAGGGGTGACTGGCTACACCTTC	CASSQELGVTGYTF
.	TRBV29-1	.	TRBJ1-4	11	TGCAGCTCCACAGAGAATGAAAAACTGTTTTTT	CSSTENEKLFF
.	TRBV5-6	.	TRBJ2-5	15	TGTGCCAGCAGCCTCCCGGGACTCTCGACGGAGACCCAGTACTTC	CASSLPGLSTETQYF
.	TRBV27	.	TRBJ1-5	13	TGTGCCAGCAGTGTCAGTAATAATCAGCCCCAGCATTTT	CASSVSNNQPQHF
.	TRBV7-9	few	TRBJ2-1	16	TGTGCCAGCAGCTTAAGAGGTTCCGGACTATACGATGAGCAGTTCTTC	CASSLRGSGLYDEQFF
.	TRBV20-1	.	TRBJ1-5	13	TGCAGTGCTAAAGAAGAGCCTAATCAGCCCCAGCATTTT	CSAKEEPNQPQHF
TRBD1	TRBV9	once	TRBJ1-2	16	TGTGCCAGCAGCGCGGGCCCCGACAGGGCGCTCTATGGCTACACCTTC	CASSAGPDRALYGYTF
.	TRBV7-9	.	TRBJ2-3	15	TGTGCCAGCAGCCCACCCGATATATGCACAGATACGCAGTATTTT	CASSPPDICTDTQYF
TRBD1	TRBV6-5	many	TRBJ2-3	14	TGTGCCAGCAGTAAGAGGGGGCTCACAGATACGCAGTATTTT	CASSKRGLTDTQYF
.	TRBV9	few	TRBJ2-3	17	TGTGCCAGCAGCGTAGGAGCTAGAGCCATTAGCACAGATACGCAGTATTTT	CASSVGARAISTDTQYF
.	TRBV7-2	few	TRBJ1-4	16	TGTGCCAGCAGCTCCTATGTCCTACACCCGAATGAAAAACTGTTTTTT	CASSSYVLHPNEKLFF
.	TRBV7-8	.	TRBJ2-1	15	TGTGCCAGCAGCTTTATGGTGAACTCCTACAATGAGCAGTTCTTC	CASSFMVNSYNEQFF
TRBD1	TRBV10-2	many	TRBJ2-5	16	TGCGCCAGCAGTGAACCTGACAGGGCCTTCCAAGAGACCCAGTACTTC	CASSEPDRAFQETQYF
.	TRBV30	.	TRBJ1-5	14	TGTGCCTGGAGTGTGCCATATTCGAATCAGCCCCAGCATTTT	CAWSVPYSNQPQHF
.	TRBV7-2	.	TRBJ2-1	16	TGTGCCAGCAGCCTCTACGGGGGTCGCTCCTACAATGAGCAGTTCTTC	CASSLYGGRSYNEQFF
.	TRBV7-2	many	TRBJ2-3	15	TGTGCCAGCAGCCCGCCGATTACAGGGTCAGATACGCAGTATTTT	CASSPPITGSDTQYF
.	TRBV6-2/TRBV6-3	.	TRBJ1-1	13	TGTGCCAGCAGCAGGGAAGGGGACACTGAAGCTTTCTTT	CASSREGDTEAFF
.	TRBV4-3	.	TRBJ1-4	16	TGCGCCAGCAGCCTTAGTCCGGGGCCGATTAATGAAAAACTGTTTTTT	CASSLSPGPINEKLFF
.	TRBV28	.	TRBJ2-7	13	TGTGCCAACGTCGACAGATCCTCCTACGAGCAGTACTTC	CANVDRSSYEQYF
TRBD2	TRBV4-1	few	TRBJ2-5	18	TGCGCCAGCAGCCAAGATCTCCTTAGCGGGGGTGCGTGGGAGACCCAGTACTTC	CASSQDLLSGGAWETQYF
TRBD2	TRBV4-3	.	TRBJ2-1	18	TGCGCCAGCAGCCAAGATAGCTGGACTAGCGGGAGAAACGATGAGCAGTTCTTC	CASSQDSWTSGRNDEQFF
.	TRBV20-1	.	TRBJ2-2	14	TGCAGTGCGTTCCGCAGGGTGAACACCGGGGAGCTGTTTTTT	CSAFRRVNTGELFF
.	TRBV5-1	.	TRBJ1-2	14	TGCGCCAGCAGCTTGATGGACACCCATTATGGCTACACCTTC	CASSLMDTHYGYTF
TRBD1	TRBV15	.	TRBJ1-2	15	TGTGCCACCAGCAGAGATCTGGCCCCAGGGGGAGGCTACACCTTC	CATSRDLAPGGGYTF
TRBD1	TRBV11-2	.	TRBJ1-3	16	TGTGCCAGCAGCTTAAACAGGGGCGCCGCTGGAAACACCATATATTTT	CASSLNRGAAGNTIYF
TRBD1	TRBV7-2	.	TRBJ2-4	15	TGTGCCAGCAGCTTTAGACAGGGGGCAAAAAACATTCAGTACTTC	CASSFRQGAKNIQYF
.	TRBV2	few	TRBJ2-7	13	TGTGCCAGCAACAGGGTTGGGCCTTACGAGCAGTACTTC	CASNRVGPYEQYF
.	TRBV7-8	.	TRBJ1-1	15	TGTGCCAGCACCTTAGGGAGGGAACTGAACACTGAAGCTTTCTTT	CASTLGRELNTEAFF
.	TRBV7-3	many	TRBJ2-3	15	TGTGCCAGCAGCTTAGGGGGACTGAGCACAGATACGCAGTATTTT	CASSLGGLSTDTQYF
.	TRBV20-1	.	TRBJ2-1	15	TGCAGTGCTCTCTTCGTCGGGGGGCTTAGGAATGAGCAGTTCTTC	CSALFVGGLRNEQFF
.	TRBV28	.	TRBJ1-4	14	TGTGCCAGCAGTTTGGGTGGGGTTCGTGAAAAACTGTTTTTT	CASSLGGVREKLFF
.	TRBV27	.	TRBJ1-2	14	TGTGCCAGCAGTTTAAACGGGGGCCTACAGGGCTACACCTTC	CASSLNGGLQGYTF
.	TRBV29-1	.	TRBJ2-1	14	TGCAGCGTTGTACGGCGCCTGAGCAACAATGAGCAGTTCTTC	CSVVRRLSNNEQFF
TRBD2	TRBV18	.	TRBJ2-1	17	TGTGCCAGCTCACCAGTTCTCGCTAGCGGCCCCTACAATGAGCAGTTCTTC	CASSPVLASGPYNEQFF
.	TRBV7-2	.	TRBJ2-5	14	TGTGCCAGCAGCTTCCAGAGGGGGGGCGAGACCCAGTACTTC	CASSFQRGGETQYF
TRBD1	TRBV13	.	TRBJ2-3	18	TGTGCCAGCAGCTTAGAATCCTTTGGGACAGGGGCAACAGATACGCAGTATTTT	CASSLESFGTGATDTQYF
.	TRBV6-5	once	TRBJ1-1	13	TGTGCCAGCAGTTACATGAGGGAGACTGAAGCTTTCTTT	CASSYMRETEAFF
.	TRBV7-2	few	TRBJ2-7	12	TGTGCCATCCTCTCCGGTAGCTACGAGCAGTACTTC	CAILSGSYEQYF
TRBD1	TRBV12-3/TRBV12-4	.	TRBJ1-4	13	TGTGCCAGCACCGGGACAGCTAATGAAAAACTGTTTTTT	CASTGTANEKLFF
.	TRBV7-2	few	TRBJ2-5	14	TGTGCCAGCAGTCTTAGTGCCTTTCAAGAGACCCAGTACTTC	CASSLSAFQETQYF
.	TRBV4-3	few	TRBJ1-1	15	TGCGCCAGCAGCCAAGTCTTTACCATGAACACTGAAGCTTTCTTT	CASSQVFTMNTEAFF
.	TRBV27	.	TRBJ2-7	14	TGTGCCAGCAGTTTAGCCCGGAACCGCTACGAGCAGTACTTC	CASSLARNRYEQYF
.	TRBV11-1	.	TRBJ2-2	17	TGTGCCAGCAGCTTAGTTCCTTTGGCAGGGGTAACCGGGGAGCTGTTTTTT	CASSLVPLAGVTGELFF
.	TRBV6-1	few	TRBJ1-1	14	TGTGCCAGCAGCTCTCTCCTGGGTGACACTGAAGCTTTCTTT	CASSSLLGDTEAFF
TRBD2	TRBV10-3	.	TRBJ2-5	16	TGTGCCATCAGTGATGGTTTGGCTAGCGGGAGTGAGACCCAGTACTTC	CAISDGLASGSETQYF
.	TRBV5-1	few	TRBJ2-3	14	TGCGCCAGCAGCTTAGGAAAACTCAGGAATACGCAGTATTTT	CASSLGKLRNTQYF
TRBD2	TRBV12-3/TRBV12-4	.	TRBJ2-1	15	TGTGCCAGCAGTTTATTTGGACTAGCGGTAAATGAGCAGTTCTTC	CASSLFGLAVNEQFF
TRBD1	TRBV24-1	.	TRBJ2-5	18	TGTGCCACCAGTGATTTCGGACAGGGTAAGGGGTTTCAAGAGACCCAGTACTTC	CATSDFGQGKGFQETQYF
TRBD2	TRBV10-3	.	TRBJ2-5	16	TGTGCCATCAGTGAAGGACTAGCGGGAGTTCAAGAGACCCAGTACTTC	CAISEGLAGVQETQYF
.	TRBV5-1	.	TRBJ2-1	15	TGCGCCAGCAGACCCGGGGTAGCGGAGTACAATGAGCAGTTCTTC	CASRPGVAEYNEQFF
.	TRBV10-3	.	TRBJ1-4	12	TGTGCCATCAGGGAGCGGGGTGAAAAACTGTTTTTT	CAIRERGEKLFF
.	TRBV12-3/TRBV12-4	.	TRBJ1-2	15	TGTGCCAGCAGTTTAGGGCTGGGGGCCAACTATGGCTACACCTTC	CASSLGLGANYGYTF
TRBD1	TRBV10-3	.	TRBJ1-2	13	TGTGCCATCAGAGACAGGGGATACTATGGCTACACCTTC	CAIRDRGYYGYTF